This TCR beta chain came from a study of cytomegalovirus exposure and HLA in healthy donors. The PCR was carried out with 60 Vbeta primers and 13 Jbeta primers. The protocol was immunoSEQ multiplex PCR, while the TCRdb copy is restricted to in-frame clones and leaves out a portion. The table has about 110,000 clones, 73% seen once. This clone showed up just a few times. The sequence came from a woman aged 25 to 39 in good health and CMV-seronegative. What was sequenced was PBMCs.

The DNA of the CDR3 is TGTGCCAGCAGCTCTGGGCGGTCAAGGGGCAATGAGCAGTTCTTC. Protein: CASSSGRSRGNEQFF. The chain couples TRBV7-9 to TRBJ2-1; tentative D call: TRBD1 (5 bases). Germline CDR1 reads SEHNR; CDR2 reads FQNEAQ (reference sequence). The CDR3 has 15 residues. V was shortened by 4 bases and J by 6 bases, with 16 bases between the two germline ends.